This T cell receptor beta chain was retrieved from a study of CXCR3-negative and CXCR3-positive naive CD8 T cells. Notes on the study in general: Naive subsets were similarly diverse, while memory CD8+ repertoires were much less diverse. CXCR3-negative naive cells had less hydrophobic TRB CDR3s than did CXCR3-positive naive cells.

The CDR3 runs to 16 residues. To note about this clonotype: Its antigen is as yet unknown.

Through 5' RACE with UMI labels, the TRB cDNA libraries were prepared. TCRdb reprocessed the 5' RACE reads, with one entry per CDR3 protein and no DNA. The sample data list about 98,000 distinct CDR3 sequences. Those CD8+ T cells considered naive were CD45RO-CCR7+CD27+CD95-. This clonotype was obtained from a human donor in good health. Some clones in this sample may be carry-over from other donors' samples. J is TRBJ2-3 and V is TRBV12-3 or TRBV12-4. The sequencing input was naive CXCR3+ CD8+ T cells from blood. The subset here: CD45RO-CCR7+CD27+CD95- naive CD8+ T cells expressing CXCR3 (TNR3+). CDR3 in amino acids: CASNFGQHLSTDTQYF.